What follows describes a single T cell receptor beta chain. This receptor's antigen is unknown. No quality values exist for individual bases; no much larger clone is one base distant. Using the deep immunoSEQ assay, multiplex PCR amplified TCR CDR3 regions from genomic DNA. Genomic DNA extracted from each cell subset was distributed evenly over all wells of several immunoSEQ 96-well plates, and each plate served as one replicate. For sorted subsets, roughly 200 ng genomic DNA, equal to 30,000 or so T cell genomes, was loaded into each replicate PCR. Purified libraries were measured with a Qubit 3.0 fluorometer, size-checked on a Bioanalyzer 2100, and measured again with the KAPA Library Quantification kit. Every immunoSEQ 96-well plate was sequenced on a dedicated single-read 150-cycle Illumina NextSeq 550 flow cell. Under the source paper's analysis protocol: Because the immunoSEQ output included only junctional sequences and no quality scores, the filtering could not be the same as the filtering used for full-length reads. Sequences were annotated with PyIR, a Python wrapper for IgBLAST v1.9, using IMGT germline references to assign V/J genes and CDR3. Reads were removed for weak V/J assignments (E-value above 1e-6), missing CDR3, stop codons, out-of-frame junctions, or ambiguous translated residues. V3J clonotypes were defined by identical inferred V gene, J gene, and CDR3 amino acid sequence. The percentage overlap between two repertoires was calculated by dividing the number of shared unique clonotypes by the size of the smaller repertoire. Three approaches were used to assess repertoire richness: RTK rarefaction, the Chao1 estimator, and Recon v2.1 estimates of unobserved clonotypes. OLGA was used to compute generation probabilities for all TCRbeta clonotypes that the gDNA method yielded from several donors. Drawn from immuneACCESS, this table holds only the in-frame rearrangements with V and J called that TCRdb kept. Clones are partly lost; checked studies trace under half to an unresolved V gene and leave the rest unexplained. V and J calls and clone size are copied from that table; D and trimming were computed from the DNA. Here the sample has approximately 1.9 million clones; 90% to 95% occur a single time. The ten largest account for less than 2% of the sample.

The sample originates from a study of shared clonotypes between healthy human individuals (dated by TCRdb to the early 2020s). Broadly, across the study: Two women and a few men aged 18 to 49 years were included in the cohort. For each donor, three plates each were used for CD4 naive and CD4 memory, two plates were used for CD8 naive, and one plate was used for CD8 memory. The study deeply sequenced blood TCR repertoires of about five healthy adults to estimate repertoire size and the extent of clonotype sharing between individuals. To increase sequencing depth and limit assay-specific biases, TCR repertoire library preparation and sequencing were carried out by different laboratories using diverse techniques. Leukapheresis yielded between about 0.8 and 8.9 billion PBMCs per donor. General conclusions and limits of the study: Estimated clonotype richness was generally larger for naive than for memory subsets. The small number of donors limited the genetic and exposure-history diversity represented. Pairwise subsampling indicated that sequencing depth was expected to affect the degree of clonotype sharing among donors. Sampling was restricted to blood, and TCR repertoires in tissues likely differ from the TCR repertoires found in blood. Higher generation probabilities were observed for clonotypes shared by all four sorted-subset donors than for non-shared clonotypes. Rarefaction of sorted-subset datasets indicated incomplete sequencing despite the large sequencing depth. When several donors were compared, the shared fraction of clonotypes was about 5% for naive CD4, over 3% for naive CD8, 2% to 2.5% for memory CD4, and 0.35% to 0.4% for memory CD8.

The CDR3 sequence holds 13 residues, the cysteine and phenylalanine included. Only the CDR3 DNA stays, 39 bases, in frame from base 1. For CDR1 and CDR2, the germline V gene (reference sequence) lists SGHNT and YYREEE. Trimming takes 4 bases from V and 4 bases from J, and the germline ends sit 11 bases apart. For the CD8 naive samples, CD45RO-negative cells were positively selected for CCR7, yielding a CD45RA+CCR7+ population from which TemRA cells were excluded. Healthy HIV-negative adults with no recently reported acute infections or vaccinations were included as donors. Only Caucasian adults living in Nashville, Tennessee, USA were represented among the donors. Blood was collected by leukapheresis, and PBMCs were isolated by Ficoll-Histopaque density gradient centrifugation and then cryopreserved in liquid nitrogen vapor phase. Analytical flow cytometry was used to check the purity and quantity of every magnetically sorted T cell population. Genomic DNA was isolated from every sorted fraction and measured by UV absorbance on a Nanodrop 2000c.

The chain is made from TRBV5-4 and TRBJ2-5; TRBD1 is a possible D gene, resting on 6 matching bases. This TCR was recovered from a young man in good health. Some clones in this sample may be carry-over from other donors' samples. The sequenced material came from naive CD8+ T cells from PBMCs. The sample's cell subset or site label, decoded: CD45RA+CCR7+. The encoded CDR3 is CASSTEGGETQYF. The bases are TGTGCCAGCAGCACCGAAGGGGGAGAGACCCAGTACTTC.